The 23 T cell receptor beta chains in this list originate from one sample, sequenced in a study of a mutant IDH1 vaccine in newly diagnosed glioma. Their specific antigens are unknown. The time point: week 47, end of study. The vaccine gave 300 ug of a 20-mer mutant IDH1 peptide subcutaneously per dose. Data came from immunoSEQ multiplex PCR; TCRdb stores just in-frame clones and leaves some out. This table has approximately 56,000 clones, 65% appearing once. The material was peripheral blood mononuclear cells (PBMCs), obtained from a glioma patient whose treatment included an IDH1 peptide vaccine. These receptors originate from a middle-aged man with glioma. Some clones in this sample may be carry-over from other donors' samples.

The gene calls are TRBV7-9 and TRBJ2-2; D gene ambiguous. This CDR3 has 15 amino acids. Trimming shortened V by 2 bases and J by 1 base, and 8 bases separated the two germline ends. Germline CDR1 and CDR2: SEHNR and FQNEAQ (reference sequence). This CDR3 reads CASSLTAVNTGELFF. CDR3 DNA sequence: TGTGCCAGCAGCTTAACGGCTGTGAACACCGGGGAGCTGTTTTTT. Drawing the rest from reference TRBV7-9 and TRBJ2-2, the complete variable domain is DTGVSQNPRHKITKRGQNVTFRCDPISEHNRLYWYRQTLGQGPEFLTYFQNEAQLEKSRLLSDRFSAERPKGSFSTLEIQRTEQGDSAMYLCASSLTAVNTGELFFGEGSRLTVL.

The CDR3 sequence is CASRATGQANSPLHF. The CDR3 DNA reads as TGTGCCAGCAGAGCTACGGGACAAGCCAATTCACCCCTCCACTTT. The chain has TRBV2 and TRBJ1-6, with TRBD1 as a possible D gene (6 bases). Trimming stripped 6 bases from V and 7 bases from J, with 16 bases between. Per the germline V gene, CDR1 is SNHLY and CDR2 is FYNNEI. CDR3 size: 15 residues.

V gene TRBV5-6 combines with J gene TRBJ2-5; D call uncertain. Per the germline V gene, CDR1 is SGHDT and CDR2 is YYEEEE. Trimming removed 0 bases at V and 3 bases at J, with 0 bases between. CDR3 length: 11 residues. The CDR3 region has the DNA TGTGCCAGCAGCTTGGAAGAGACCCAGTACTTC. Residues: CASSLEETQYF.

This rearrangement joins TRBV30 to TRBJ2-7; D not resolved. The V end lost 5 bases, the J end lost 7 bases, and 24 bases lay between the germline ends. The V gene's germline CDR1 is GTSNPN and CDR2 SVGIG (reference sequence). CDR3 length: 15 amino acids. CDR3 sequence (DNA): TGTGCCTGGCCGCCTAGGAGACCGGTACCTGGGGAGCAGTACTTC. Translation: CAWPPRRPVPGEQYF.

The chain is built from TRBV7-9 and TRBJ1-2, with a tentative D call TRBD1 (6 bases). CDR3 length equals 15 residues. V lost 1 base and J 4 bases, leaving 13 bases between the germline ends. Germline assignment: CDR1 SEHNR and CDR2 FQNEAQ (reference sequence). For the CDR3, the DNA is TGTGCCAGCAGCTTAGAAGGGGGATGGATCTATGGCTACACCTTC. The encoded protein is CASSLEGGWIYGYTF.

This chain uses TRBV6-5 with TRBJ1-2, with 11 bases identical to TRBD1. With 2 bases clipped from V and 4 bases from J, the junction kept 0 bases outside the gene matches. The CDR3 loop spans 14 amino acids. Germline CDR1 and CDR2: MNHEY and SVGAGI. CDR3 protein: CASSYGTGGYGYTF. In DNA form, the CDR3 reads TGTGCCAGCAGTTACGGGACAGGGGGCTATGGCTACACCTTC.

This clone was picked up a small number of times. The chain has TRBV5-1 and TRBJ2-1; D not certain. The ends were cut back, 0 bases at V and 5 bases at J, with 12 bases in the middle. The germline V gene has CDR1 SGHRS and CDR2 YFSETQ. The CDR3 covers 15 residues. Here the CDR3 DNA reads TGCGCCAGCAGCTTGGTAGAGGAGCAAAACAATGAGCAGTTCTTC. This translates into CASSLVEEQNNEQFF.

The J gene is TRBJ2-5, the V gene TRBV4-2; TRBD1 matches 7 bases. V lost 0 bases, J lost 5 bases, and 3 bases stayed unmatched. CDR3 length: 14 residues. Germline lookup yields CDR1 LGHNA and CDR2 YNFKEQ. This CDR3 reads CASSQEGGRETQYF. In DNA, the CDR3 is TGTGCCAGCAGCCAAGAAGGGGGCCGGGAGACCCAGTACTTC.

The table lists this clone with a count of one. The chain combines TRBV18 with TRBJ1-5, with TRBD1 matching over 11 bases. This CDR3 region has 16 residues. V lost 3 bases and J lost 9; bases outside the gene matches: 10. Per germline, CDR1 KGHSH and CDR2 LQKENI. As DNA, the CDR3 is TGTGCCAGCTCACCCCCCAGGGGACAGGGGGGCTCGCCCCAGCATTTT. Protein: CASSPPRGQGGSPQHF.

This chain joins TRBV5-6 and TRBJ1-2, with 7 bases lining up with TRBD1. Trimming took 6 bases from V and 4 from J; bases not matched to a gene: 3. The CDR3 totals 12 residues. Germline V CDR1 and CDR2: SGHDT, YYEEEE. The CDR3 reads CASTRQGYGYTF. In DNA form, the CDR3 reads TGTGCCAGCACCCGACAGGGCTATGGCTACACCTTC.

There are a few counts of this clone. The chain recombines TRBV2 with TRBJ1-6; D is unclear. Germline V lookup: CDR1 SNHLY, CDR2 FYNNEI. V was trimmed by 6 bases and J by 9 bases, leaving 18 bases between them. CDR3 size: 15 residues. The CDR3 DNA is TGTGCCAGCAGGTTGGTCGAGAGCCCGGGTTCACCCCTCCACTTT. The encoded protein is CASRLVESPGSPLHF.

The chain combines TRBV5-1 with TRBJ1-2, with D possibly TRBD1 on 6 matching bases. This CDR3 spans 14 amino acids. Trimming cost V 0 bases and J 4 bases, with 10 bases left between them. CDR1 SGHRS and CDR2 YFSETQ come from the germline V gene. The CDR3 loop reads CASSLAQGGYGYTF. The DNA of the CDR3 is TGCGCCAGCAGCTTGGCCCAAGGGGGCTATGGCTACACCTTC.

This clone was seen only a few times. The chain joins TRBV10-3 to TRBJ2-5; 11 nucleotides match TRBD1. J gave up 2 bases and V 7 bases, and 9 bases lay outside the gene matches. There are 16 residues in the CDR3. CDR1 and CDR2 (germline): ENHRY, SYGVKD. For the CDR3, the DNA is TGTGCCATCAAAAGTGGGGACAGGGGGGAGCAAGAGACCCAGTACTTC. Translation: CAIKSGDRGEQETQYF.

This chain joins TRBV7-9 and TRBJ2-7, with 8 bases fitting TRBD1. J was trimmed by 5 bases and V by 5 bases; bases with no gene match: 14. The germline V gene encodes CDR1 SEHNR and CDR2 FQNEAQ (reference sequence). This CDR3 contains 16 residues. Here the CDR3 reads CASSRWTGQGYNEQYF. The CDR3 nucleotides are TGTGCCAGCAGCCGATGGACCGGACAGGGTTACAACGAGCAGTACTTC.

The chain combines TRBV5-1 with TRBJ2-6; D remains unclear. V was cut by 2 bases and J by 4 bases, with 13 bases left in between. The germline V gene has CDR1 SGHRS and CDR2 YFSETQ. The CDR3 covers 16 residues. The CDR3 sequence: CASSFSLGLGANVLTF. The CDR3 nucleotides read TGCGCCAGCAGCTTCTCCCTGGGTCTGGGGGCCAACGTCCTGACTTTC.

This sequence joins TRBV6-5 and TRBJ2-5; D is unresolved. Between the trimmed V and J ends, which lost 0 bases and 5 bases, there was a span of 10 bases. This CDR3 is 14 amino acids long. The germline V gene has CDR1 MNHEY and CDR2 SVGAGI. The CDR3, as DNA: TGTGCCAGCAGTTACTCGGCCACCAGGGAGACCCAGTACTTC. It is translated as CASSYSATRETQYF.

This clone showed up just once. This chain links TRBV5-1 with TRBJ1-1, with D hard to call. V dropped 4 bases and J dropped 1 base, with 8 bases sitting between them. Per germline, CDR1 SGHRS and CDR2 YFSETQ. CDR3 length: 13 amino acids. CDR3 sequence: CASSTQENTEAFF. The CDR3 coding sequence is TGCGCCAGCAGCACACAAGAGAACACTGAAGCTTTCTTT.

This chain joins TRBV6-1 and TRBJ1-2; perhaps TRBD1 as D (5 bases). CDR3 length: 14 residues. V was cut by 7 bases and J by 5 bases, with 17 bases left in between. Germline V gene sequence: CDR1 MNHNS, CDR2 SASEGT. CDR3 in amino acids: CASTPGRQGYGYTF. Here the CDR3 DNA reads TGTGCCAGCACCCCGGGGCGGCAGGGATATGGCTACACCTTC.

The chain links TRBV30 to TRBJ1-6, with 10 nucleotides matching TRBD1. The CDR3 contains 17 residues. Germline lookup yields CDR1 GTSNPN and CDR2 SVGIG (reference sequence). The V and J ends lost 3 bases and 0 bases, in that order; junction bases with no gene match: 5. CDR3: CAWRTGGPSSYNSPLHF. The CDR3 coding sequence is TGTGCCTGGAGGACAGGGGGCCCTAGCTCCTATAATTCACCCCTCCACTTT.

The chain has TRBV2 and TRBJ1-1; TRBD1 agrees at 7 bases. The V segment lost 3 bases and the J segment 11 bases; nucleotides outside the gene matches: 9. The germline CDR1 and CDR2 sequences are SNHLY and FYNNEI. The CDR3 runs 13 residues. For the CDR3, the DNA is TGTGCCAGCAGTGATGAGGGGGCCGGCTTCGCTTTCTTT. This gives the protein CASSDEGAGFAFF.

This clone was detected only a few times. This chain connects TRBV19 to TRBJ1-6, with a tentative D call TRBD1 (6 bases). Germline CDR1 LNHDA, CDR2 SQIVND (reference sequence). Trimming pared 3 bases from V and 6 bases from J, leaving 12 bases between. The CDR3 is 15 residues long. CDR3 nucleotides: TGTGCCAGTAGTATCGGACAGACGGGTAATTCACCCCTCCACTTT. This gives the protein CASSIGQTGNSPLHF. Looking up the rest from reference TRBV19 and TRBJ1-6 gives the full variable domain: DGGITQSPKYLFRKEGQNVTLSCEQNLNHDAMYWYRQDPGQGLRLIYYSQIVNDFQKGDIAEGYSVSREKKESFPLTVTSAQKNPTAFYLCASSIGQTGNSPLHFGNGTRLTVT.

This clone has just a few counts. The chain carries TRBV5-1 and TRBJ1-2; 7 bases fit TRBD1. The J segment lost 0 bases and the V segment lost 0 bases, leaving 8 bases of the junction unmatched. The CDR3 loop spans 17 amino acids. Per germline, CDR1 SGHRS and CDR2 YFSETQ. CDR3 protein: CASSLDGRQGSNYGYTF. The CDR3 nucleotides read TGCGCCAGCAGCTTGGATGGGCGACAGGGATCTAACTATGGCTACACCTTC.

This clone is judged medium-sized. The chain joins TRBV6-1 to TRBJ1-5, with a tentative D call TRBD1 (6 bases). The CDR3 spans 14 residues. The germline V gene encodes CDR1 MNHNS and CDR2 SASEGT. The germline V and J ends were trimmed by 7 bases and 0 bases, with 10 bases remaining between them. In DNA, the CDR3 is TGTGCCAGCAAGGGGGTTAATAGCAATCAGCCCCAGCATTTT. It is translated as CASKGVNSNQPQHF.